This TCR beta chain emerged from a study of blood T cell repertoires in COVID-19. Background on the study: Material from acute and convalescent COVID-19 was sourced from the United States, Italy and Spain. Sources were T cells, B-cell-depleted T cells, or PBMCs; the material itself was cDNA or gDNA.

This clone appeared a single time. J was trimmed by 6 bases and V by 1 base; bases with no gene match: 5. CDR1 and CDR2 (germline): MGHDK, SYGVNS. The CDR3 contains 15 residues. Per the authors' pipeline: Quantification of nucleated cells was approximated via reference gene primer amplification. TCRdb's table, derived via immunoSEQ multiplex PCR, lists solely in-frame clones and lacks some. V and J calls and clone size are as listed in that table; D and trimming were resolved from the DNA. The sample holds roughly 80,000 clones; 85% to 90% are singletons and the top ten take roughly 14%. The sequence was collected from a woman between 65 and 79 years old with acute or convalescent COVID-19. The chain is built from TRBV25-1 and TRBJ1-5; the match to TRBD1 covers 8 bases. Source material: peripheral blood. The CDR3 region has the DNA TGTGCCAGCAGTGAATCCAGGGGGCCGAGTCAGCCCCAGCATTTT. Translating it yields CASSESRGPSQPQHF.